Given below is one T cell receptor (beta chain) in context. The sample originates from a study of T cell repertoires in cytomegalovirus infection. Via MiXCR, TCRdb re-called the reads, giving one row per CDR3 protein. Of under 350,000 distinct CDR3 sequences detected, 9.6% appear once; the ten largest clones hold approximately 2.3%. This sequence originates from a human donor in good health (CMV status not recorded). Some clones in this sample may be carry-over from other donors' samples. Input material: PBMCs.

CDR3 sequence reads: CASSPETSGGANEQFF. CDR3 DNA: TGCGCCAGCAGCCCGGAGACTAGCGGGGGGGCCAATGAGCAGTTCTTC. The chain recombines TRBV5-1 with TRBJ2-1; TRBD2 matches 14 bases. J gave up 6 bases and V 4 bases, and 6 bases lay outside the gene matches. This CDR3 has 16 amino acids. Looked up from germline, CDR1 is SGHRS and CDR2 is YFSETQ.